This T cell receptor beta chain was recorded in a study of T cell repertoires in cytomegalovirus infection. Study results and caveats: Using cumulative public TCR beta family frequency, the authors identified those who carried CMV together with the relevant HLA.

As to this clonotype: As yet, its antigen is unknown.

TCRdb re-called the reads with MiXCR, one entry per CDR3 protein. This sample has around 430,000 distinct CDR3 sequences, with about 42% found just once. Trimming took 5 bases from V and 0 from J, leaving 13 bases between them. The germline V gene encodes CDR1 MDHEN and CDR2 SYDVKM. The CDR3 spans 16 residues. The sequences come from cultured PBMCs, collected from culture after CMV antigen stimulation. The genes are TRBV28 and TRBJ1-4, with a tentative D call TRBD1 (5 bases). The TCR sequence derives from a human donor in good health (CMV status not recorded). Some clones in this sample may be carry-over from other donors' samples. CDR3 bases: TGTGCCAGCAGTACCACAGGCGTCGCAACTAATGAAAAACTGTTTTTT. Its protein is CASSTTGVATNEKLFF.